Listed below are T cell receptor beta chains from one sample, sequenced in a study of T-cell memory formation after mild COVID-19. From the 5' RACE reads, TCRdb called clonotypes with MiXCR, one entry per CDR3 protein. Counted here are some 150,000 distinct CDR3 sequences, about 25% occurring once; the ten biggest clones make up roughly 25%. Sequencing was carried out using PBMCs or a T cell subset sorted from them (not recorded which). These receptors came from an adult woman who had mild COVID-19 (a few samples of this study predate the infection). Cell type and time point are not known. Each CDR3 is given with its conserved first and last residue. Fields, in order: V gene, CDR3 protein.

v_gene: TRBV9
CDR3aa: CASSVAETRLTEISNYGYTF

v_gene: TRBV27
CDR3aa: CASMGGSYNEQFF

v_gene: TRBV29-1
CDR3aa: CSVVVAGYNEQFF

v_gene: TRBV19
CDR3aa: CASSIMLAGDEQFF

v_gene: TRBV6-5
CDR3aa: CASRPGTANSYEQYF

v_gene: TRBV10-3
CDR3aa: CASRASGRPEQYF

v_gene: TRBV4-3
CDR3aa: CASSPGTGGDLASAKNIQYF

v_gene: TRBV12-3/TRBV12-4
CDR3aa: CATRAGGGNQPQHF

v_gene: TRBV29-1
CDR3aa: CSVDRDNSYGYTF

v_gene: TRBV3-1
CDR3aa: CASSYTGNTGELFF

v_gene: TRBV20-1
CDR3aa: CSAATDTGELFF

v_gene: TRBV11-3
CDR3aa: CASTRLAGGPSTDTQYF

v_gene: TRBV3-1
CDR3aa: CASSLRDRRTSGYTF

v_gene: TRBV5-5
CDR3aa: CASSSYDRALSNTGELFF

v_gene: TRBV5-1
CDR3aa: CASSPTGATNEKLFF

v_gene: TRBV5-1
CDR3aa: CASSLEFDIDTDTQYF

v_gene: TRBV11-2
CDR3aa: CASSPGVAGPEQFF

v_gene: TRBV4-1
CDR3aa: CASSQAGISYEQYF

v_gene: TRBV6-5
CDR3aa: CASSRLLGGEQFF

v_gene: TRBV7-9
CDR3aa: CASSSQGLSNYGYTF

v_gene: TRBV4-2
CDR3aa: CASSQVERGGTEAFF

v_gene: TRBV12-3/TRBV12-4
CDR3aa: CASSFSVLAGGPVADTQYF

v_gene: TRBV29-1
CDR3aa: CSVEDPEERVGETQYF

v_gene: TRBV5-6
CDR3aa: CASSPRSGEQFF

v_gene: TRBV7-9
CDR3aa: CASSPPVASPGAEAFF

v_gene: TRBV7-8
CDR3aa: CASSVSGFETQYF

v_gene: TRBV2
CDR3aa: CASSQDRRSYTF

v_gene: TRBV7-2
CDR3aa: CASSLITSKPAFF

v_gene: TRBV12-5
CDR3aa: CASGFGQGGTEAFF

v_gene: TRBV5-6
CDR3aa: CASSAGTTTEQFF

v_gene: TRBV27
CDR3aa: CASSWGSGANVLTF

v_gene: TRBV29-1
CDR3aa: CSVVATEGNTEAFF

v_gene: TRBV12-3/TRBV12-4
CDR3aa: CASSLGGRGEQYF

v_gene: TRBV5-4
CDR3aa: CASSANGLDGYTF

v_gene: TRBV7-2
CDR3aa: CASRGGGTDTQYF

v_gene: TRBV7-3
CDR3aa: CASSLNGVYTDTQYF

v_gene: TRBV7-9
CDR3aa: CASSLGEGSDEQYF